The 17 T cell receptor beta chains below all came from one sample that was sequenced in a study of CD8 T cells in ankylosing spondylitis. No cognate antigen is known for these TCRs. MiXCR was run by TCRdb on the 5' RACE reads, yielding one entry per CDR3 protein. The sample has some 200,000 distinct CDR3 sequences; 7.3% are singletons. Study findings and constraints: Blood of patients with ankylosing spondylitis appeared to be characterized by a TCR beta motif of 8 or 9 highly homologous variants.

Sequencing was done on a sample of blood, either unsorted or a sorted T cell fraction (not recorded which). These TCRs come from a male donor with ankylosing spondylitis.

This clonotype occurred many times. This chain uses TRBV7-9 with TRBJ1-6; TRBD1 aligns across 7 bases. The trim removed 7 bases at V and 6 bases at J, leaving 6 bases unmatched. From germline, CDR1 is SEHNR and CDR2 FQNEAQ (reference sequence). The CDR3 consists of 14 residues. Written as DNA, the CDR3 is TGTGCCAGCACCCCAGGGGGAAGTAATTCACCCCTCCACTTT. Its protein is CASTPGGSNSPLHF. The full variable domain, its missing parts supplied by reference TRBV7-9 and TRBJ1-6, is DTGVSQNPRHKITKRGQNVTFRCDPISEHNRLYWYRQTLGQGPEFLTYFQNEAQLEKSRLLSDRFSAERPKGSFSTLEIQRTEQGDSAMYLCASTPGGSNSPLHFGNGTRLTVT.

This clonotype was counted ten times or more. The chain uses TRBV7-2 and TRBJ2-7, with a possible D match to TRBD1 (5 bases). This CDR3 spans 15 amino acids. Germline V gene data show CDR1 as SGHTA and CDR2 as FQGNSA. V gave up 2 bases and J gave up 5 bases, with 16 bases separating them. The CDR3 DNA sequence: TGTGCCAGCAGCTTAAGCAGGGCCTCTCCTAACGAGCAGTACTTC. As protein: CASSLSRASPNEQYF.

This clonotype was found many times. V is TRBV15 and J is TRBJ2-1; tentative D call: TRBD2 (5 bases). Trimming left V 5 bases short and J 7 bases short, with 9 bases between. The CDR3 sequence is 12 residues long. CDR1 is LNHNV, CDR2 YYDKDF, per germline (reference sequence). The chain's CDR3 is CATSRGGNEQFF. The CDR3 DNA is TGTGCCACCAGCCGCGGCGGGAATGAGCAGTTCTTC.

This clonotype was seen ten or more times. The chain joins TRBV6-5 to TRBJ2-3, with 8 bases identical to TRBD1. This CDR3 is built from 14 residues. J lost 4 bases, V lost 4 bases, and 4 bases had no gene match. CDR1 is MNHEY and CDR2 is SVGAGI in the germline V gene. The CDR3 nucleotides read TGTGCCAGCAGTTGGAGCAGGGGGCCAGATACGCAGTATTTT. This encodes CASSWSRGPDTQYF.

This clonotype has only a few counts. The chain is built from TRBV20-1 and TRBJ2-1; D is possibly TRBD2 (6 bases). The CDR3 contains 13 residues. V lost 4 bases and J lost 9, with 16 bases in between. Germline V gene sequence: CDR1 DFQATT, CDR2 SNEGSKA (reference sequence). The CDR3 region is CSAIRLGAPEQFF. The CDR3 DNA reads TGCAGTGCTATCCGACTAGGCGCCCCTGAGCAGTTCTTC.

In this sample, this clonotype turned up many times. The chain couples TRBV27 to TRBJ2-3, with TRBD2 matching over 7 bases. CDR1 and CDR2 (germline): MNHEY, SMNVEV (reference sequence). The trim removed 3 bases at V and 1 base at J, leaving 4 bases unmatched. The CDR3 spans 15 residues. The CDR3 DNA sequence: TGTGCCAGCAGTTTGGTGAGCGGGGGCACAGATACGCAGTATTTT. Its protein is CASSLVSGGTDTQYF.

V is TRBV6-5 and J is TRBJ1-4; D is unresolved. V dropped 6 bases and J dropped 8 bases, with 7 bases sitting between them. The CDR3 totals 11 residues. Germline-derived CDR1 and CDR2 are MNHEY and SVGAGI. In nucleotides, the CDR3 is TGTGCCAGCAGCCCGACGGAAAAACTGTTTTTT. Amino acids: CASSPTEKLFF.

This clonotype was detected ten times or more. V is TRBV7-9 and J is TRBJ2-1; TRBD2 matches 9 bases. CDR1 SEHNR and CDR2 FQNEAQ come from the germline V gene (reference sequence). Trimming took 4 bases from V and 3 from J; bases not matched to a gene: 10. CDR3 length: 17 residues. The CDR3 coding sequence is TGTGCCAGCAGCTCTCGCAATAGCGGGGGTGTCTACAATGAGCAGTTCTTC. Amino acid sequence: CASSSRNSGGVYNEQFF.

This clonotype has at least ten counts. The chain carries TRBV2 and TRBJ2-1; D unresolved. CDR3 size: 17 residues. Trimming took 3 bases from V and 0 from J, leaving 15 bases between them. Germline V gene sequence: CDR1 SNHLY, CDR2 FYNNEI. The CDR3 sequence: CASSESLWSDSYNEQFF. The DNA for the CDR3 is TGTGCCAGCAGTGAGTCCCTTTGGAGCGACTCCTACAATGAGCAGTTCTTC.

This clonotype has at least ten counts. The chain carries TRBV28 and TRBJ1-1; TRBD1 is a possible D gene (5 bases). This CDR3 is built from 15 residues. V was trimmed by 3 bases and J by 0 bases, leaving 11 bases between them. The germline V gene has CDR1 MDHEN and CDR2 SYDVKM. CDR3 sequence: CASSLWDGVNTEAFF. DNA for the CDR3: TGTGCCAGCAGTTTGTGGGACGGGGTGAACACTGAAGCTTTCTTT. The full variable domain, rest sourced from reference TRBV28 and TRBJ1-1, is DVKVTQSSRYLVKRTGEKVFLECVQDMDHENMFWYRQDPGLGLRLIYFSYDVKMKEKGDIPEGYSVSREKKERFSLILESASTNQTSMYLCASSLWDGVNTEAFFGQGTRLTVV.

This clonotype appeared a few times. The chain couples TRBV27 to TRBJ2-1; possibly TRBD1 for D (5 bases). V was clipped by 3 bases and J by 4 bases, with 7 bases between them. Germline values: CDR1 MNHEY, CDR2 SMNVEV (reference sequence). The CDR3 consists of 13 residues. The CDR3 DNA follows: TGTGCCAGCAGTTTTCGACAGTACAATGAGCAGTTCTTC. This translates into CASSFRQYNEQFF.

This chain uses TRBV7-8 with TRBJ2-7; D is ambiguous. This CDR3 comprises 11 residues. Germline CDR1 SGHVS, CDR2 FQNEAQ. Trimming pared 5 bases from V and 7 bases from J, leaving 9 bases between. The DNA of the CDR3 is TGTGCCAGCAGCAGTCGCAGGGAGCAGTACTTC. Its translation: CASSSRREQYF.

This clonotype was found many times. The chain couples TRBV7-9 to TRBJ2-7; a possible D gene is TRBD2 (5 bases). This CDR3 comprises 13 residues. CDR1 and CDR2 from the germline V gene are SEHNR and FQNEAQ (reference sequence). V gave up 5 bases and J gave up 3 bases, with 11 bases separating them. DNA of the CDR3: TGTGCCAGCAGCCCTAGCACTTACTACGAGCAGTACTTC. Translated: CASSPSTYYEQYF. The full variable domain, in which reference TRBV7-9 and TRBJ2-7 provide the parts outside the CDR3, is DTGVSQNPRHKITKRGQNVTFRCDPISEHNRLYWYRQTLGQGPEFLTYFQNEAQLEKSRLLSDRFSAERPKGSFSTLEIQRTEQGDSAMYLCASSPSTYYEQYFGPGTRLTVT.

Ten or more counts support this clonotype. The chain carries TRBV20-1 and TRBJ2-3, with D unresolved. Germline V gives CDR1 DFQATT, CDR2 SNEGSKA (reference sequence). This CDR3 has 13 amino acids. Trimming stripped 1 base from V and 7 bases from J, with 12 bases between. This chain's CDR3 is CSARVPWSNTQYF. For the CDR3, the DNA is TGCAGTGCTAGAGTCCCTTGGTCGAATACGCAGTATTTT.

At least ten counts were recorded for this clonotype. J is TRBJ1-2 and V is TRBV7-9, with 10 bases fitting TRBD1. Germline-derived CDR1 and CDR2 are SEHNR and FQNEAQ (reference sequence). Trimming removed 1 base from V and 5 bases from J; junction bases left unmatched: 7. The length of the CDR3 is 16 residues. As DNA, the CDR3 is TGTGCCAGCAGCTTAGGCCTCCGGACAGGGGGGTATGGCTACACCTTC. Translated, it gives CASSLGLRTGGYGYTF.

The sample holds a few counts of this clonotype. This chain joins TRBV6-2 or TRBV6-3 and TRBJ2-7, with D maybe TRBD1 (6 bases). There are 13 residues in the CDR3. V was trimmed by 6 bases and J by 5 bases, leaving 14 bases between them. Germline-derived CDR1 and CDR2 are MNHEY and SVGEGT. The CDR3: CASRNQGSNEQYF. The CDR3 bases are TGTGCCAGCAGGAACCAGGGGAGCAACGAGCAGTACTTC.

The gene calls are TRBV28 and TRBJ1-1, with unresolved D. Germline V lookup: CDR1 MDHEN, CDR2 SYDVKM. V dropped 3 bases and J dropped 3 bases, with 14 bases sitting between them. The CDR3 covers 15 residues. The CDR3 DNA reads TGTGCCAGCAGTTTTCCGGGAGAGAAGGACACTGAAGCTTTCTTT. Its translation is CASSFPGEKDTEAFF.